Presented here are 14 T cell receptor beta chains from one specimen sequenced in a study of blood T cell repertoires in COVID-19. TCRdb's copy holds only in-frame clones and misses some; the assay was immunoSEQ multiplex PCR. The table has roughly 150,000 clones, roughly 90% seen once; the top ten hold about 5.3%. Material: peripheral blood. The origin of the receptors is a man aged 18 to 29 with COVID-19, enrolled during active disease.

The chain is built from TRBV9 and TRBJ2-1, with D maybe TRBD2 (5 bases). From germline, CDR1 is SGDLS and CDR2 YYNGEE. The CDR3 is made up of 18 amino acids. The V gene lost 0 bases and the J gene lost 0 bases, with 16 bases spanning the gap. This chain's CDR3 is CASSVAKAAKSSYNEQFF. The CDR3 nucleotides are TGTGCCAGCAGCGTAGCGAAAGCGGCCAAGAGCTCCTACAATGAGCAGTTCTTC. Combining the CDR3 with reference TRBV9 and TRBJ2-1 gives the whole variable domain DSGVTQTPKHLITATGQRVTLRCSPRSGDLSVYWYQQSLDQGLQFLIQYYNGEERAKGNILERFSAQQFPDLHSELNLSSLELGDSALYFCASSVAKAAKSSYNEQFFGPGTRLTVL.

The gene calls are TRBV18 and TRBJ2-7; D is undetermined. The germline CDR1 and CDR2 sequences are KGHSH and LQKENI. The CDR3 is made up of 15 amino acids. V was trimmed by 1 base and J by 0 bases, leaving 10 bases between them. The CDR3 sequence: CASSPLQVSSYEQYF. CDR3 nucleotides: TGTGCCAGCTCACCACTCCAGGTCAGCTCCTACGAGCAGTACTTC. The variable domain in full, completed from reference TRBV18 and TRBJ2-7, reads NAGVMQNPRHLVRRRGQEARLRCSPMKGHSHVYWYRQLPEEGLKFMVYLQKENIIDESGMPKERFSAEFPKEGPSILRIQQVVRGDSAAYFCASSPLQVSSYEQYFGPGTRLTVT.

This chain's CDR3 is CASSVGPQGHSPLHF. CDR3 coding DNA: TGTGCCAGCAGCGTAGGTCCCCAGGGGCACTCACCCCTCCACTTT. The chain is built from TRBV9 and TRBJ1-6; D might be TRBD1 (6 bases). The germline V and J ends were trimmed by 0 bases and 10 bases, with 14 bases remaining between them. Germline CDR1 and CDR2: SGDLS and YYNGEE. CDR3 length: 15 amino acids.

The CDR3 nucleotides are TGCGCCAGCAGCCAAGGGACTAGCGGGTACAATGAGCAGTTCTTC. It encodes CASSQGTSGYNEQFF. The J gene is TRBJ2-1, the V gene TRBV4-3; TRBD2 aligns across 11 bases. Trimming at V came to 1 base and at J to 4 bases, leaving 0 bases not matched to a gene. This CDR3 comprises 15 residues. CDR1 and CDR2 from the germline V gene are LGHNA and YSLEER.

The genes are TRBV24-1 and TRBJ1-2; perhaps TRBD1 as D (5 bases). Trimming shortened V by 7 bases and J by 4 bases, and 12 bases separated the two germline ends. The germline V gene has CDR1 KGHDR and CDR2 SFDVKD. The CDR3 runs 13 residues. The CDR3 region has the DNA TGTGCCACCAGCCCCGACAGCAGCTATGGCTACACCTTC. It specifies CATSPDSSYGYTF.

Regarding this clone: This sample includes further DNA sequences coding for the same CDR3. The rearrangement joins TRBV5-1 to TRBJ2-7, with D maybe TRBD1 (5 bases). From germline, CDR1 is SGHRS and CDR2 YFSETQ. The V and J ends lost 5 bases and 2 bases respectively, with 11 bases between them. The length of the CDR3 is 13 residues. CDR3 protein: CASSLDSTYEQYF. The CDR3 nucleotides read TGCGCCAGCAGTCTTGACAGCACCTACGAGCAGTACTTC.

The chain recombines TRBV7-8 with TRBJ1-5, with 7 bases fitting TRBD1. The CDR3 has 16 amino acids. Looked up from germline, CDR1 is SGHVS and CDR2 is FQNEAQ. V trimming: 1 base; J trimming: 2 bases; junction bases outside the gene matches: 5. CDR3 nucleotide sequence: TGTGCCAGCAGCTTAGTAGACGGGACAGGCAATCAGCCCCAGCATTTT. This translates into CASSLVDGTGNQPQHF.

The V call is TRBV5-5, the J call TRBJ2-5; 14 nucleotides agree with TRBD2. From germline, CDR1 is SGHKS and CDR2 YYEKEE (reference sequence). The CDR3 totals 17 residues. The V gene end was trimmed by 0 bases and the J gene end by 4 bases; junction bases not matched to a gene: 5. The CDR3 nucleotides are TGTGCCAGCAGCTTGGTCGTGACTAGCGGGAGGGCAGAGACCCAGTACTTC. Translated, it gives CASSLVVTSGRAETQYF.

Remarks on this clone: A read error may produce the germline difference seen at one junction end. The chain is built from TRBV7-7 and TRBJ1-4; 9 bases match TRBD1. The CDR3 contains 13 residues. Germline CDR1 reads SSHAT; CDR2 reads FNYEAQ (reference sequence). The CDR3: CASSRDRDEKLFF. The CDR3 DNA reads TGTGCTAGCAGTAGGGACAGGGATGAAAAACTGTTTTTT.

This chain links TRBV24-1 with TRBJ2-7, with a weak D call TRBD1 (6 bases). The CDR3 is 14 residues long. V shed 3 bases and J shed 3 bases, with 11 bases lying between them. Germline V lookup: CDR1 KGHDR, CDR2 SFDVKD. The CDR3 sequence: CATSDGTSSYEQYF. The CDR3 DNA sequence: TGTGCCACCAGTGATGGGACAAGCAGCTACGAGCAGTACTTC.

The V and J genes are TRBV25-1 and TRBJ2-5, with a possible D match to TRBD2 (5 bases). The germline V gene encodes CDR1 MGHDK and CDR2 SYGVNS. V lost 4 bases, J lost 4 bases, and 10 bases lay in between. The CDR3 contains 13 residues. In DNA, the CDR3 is TGTGCCAGCAGTGGCCTCGGAGGAGAGACCCAGTACTTC. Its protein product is CASSGLGGETQYF. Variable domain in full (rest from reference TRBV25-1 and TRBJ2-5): EADIYQTPRYLVIGTGKKITLECSQTMGHDKMYWYQQDPGMELHLIHYSYGVNSTEKGDLSSESTVSRIRTEHFPLTLESARPSHTSQYLCASSGLGGETQYFGPGTRLLVL.

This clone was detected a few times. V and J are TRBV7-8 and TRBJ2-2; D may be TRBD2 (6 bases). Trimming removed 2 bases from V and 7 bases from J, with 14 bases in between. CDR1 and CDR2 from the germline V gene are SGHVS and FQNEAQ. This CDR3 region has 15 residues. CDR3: CASSLPKPRGGELFF. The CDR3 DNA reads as TGTGCCAGCAGCTTACCGAAGCCGCGGGGCGGGGAGCTGTTTTTT.

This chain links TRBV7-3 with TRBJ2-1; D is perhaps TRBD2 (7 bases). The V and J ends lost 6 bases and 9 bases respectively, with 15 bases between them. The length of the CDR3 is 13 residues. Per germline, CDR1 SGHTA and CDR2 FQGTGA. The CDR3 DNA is TGTGCCAGCAGTCCGGGGGGCATGGGTGAGCAGTTCTTC. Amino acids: CASSPGGMGEQFF. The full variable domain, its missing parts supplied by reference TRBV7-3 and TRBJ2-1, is GAGVSQTPSNKVTEKGKYVELRCDPISGHTALYWYRQSLGQGPEFLIYFQGTGAADDSGLPNDRFFAVRPEGSVSTLKIQRTERGDSAVYLCASSPGGMGEQFFGPGTRLTVL.

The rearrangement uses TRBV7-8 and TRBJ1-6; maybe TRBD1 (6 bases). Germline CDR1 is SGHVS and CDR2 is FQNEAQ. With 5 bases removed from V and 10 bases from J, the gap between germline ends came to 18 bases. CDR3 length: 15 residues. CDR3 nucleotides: TGTGCCAGCAGCCCACCCACAGGGTTCCAGTCACCCCTCCACTTT. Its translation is CASSPPTGFQSPLHF.